What follows are 5 T cell receptor beta chains derived from one specimen sequenced in a study of shared clonotypes between healthy human individuals. Cells designated naive CD8 were CD45RO-negative and were positively selected for CCR7, with terminally differentiated effector memory CD45RA+ cells excluded. This table comes from immunoSEQ multiplex PCR, and its TCRdb copy is limited to in-frame clones, with some not included. The sample consists of around 1,900,000 clones, about 94% of them appearing once. The sequencing sample was made of naive CD8+ T cells from PBMCs. The receptors stem from a man between 18 and 29 years old in good health. Some clones in this sample may be carry-over from other donors' samples.

On this clone itself: Other DNA sequences of this sample code for an identical CDR3. The chain is built from TRBV25-1 and TRBJ2-1; no definite D call. V was pared by 6 bases and J by 9 bases, with 6 bases between. The CDR3 has 10 residues. The germline V gene has CDR1 MGHDK and CDR2 SYGVNS. The CDR3 nucleotides read TGTGCCAGCAGCTCAGGTGAGCAGTTCTTC. This translates into CASSSGEQFF.

Concerning this clone: A read error may produce the germline difference seen at one junction end. The CDR3 is CASMPEGKAFF. Written as DNA, the CDR3 is TGTGCCAGCATGCCTGAGGGAAAAGCCTTCTTT. The chain couples TRBV7-9 to TRBJ1-1; unclear D gene. In germline, CDR1 is SEHNR, CDR2 FQNEAQ (reference sequence). CDR3 length: 11 amino acids. Full variable domain (outside the CDR3, taken from reference TRBV7-9 and TRBJ1-1): DTGVSQNPRHKITKRGQNVTFRCDPISEHNRLYWYRQTLGQGPEFLTYFQNEAQLEKSRLLSDRFSAERPKGSFSTLEIQRTEQGDSAMYLCASMPEGKAFFGQGTRLTVV.

The chain joins TRBV28 to TRBJ1-5, with TRBD1 matching over 8 bases. Germline CDR1 is MDHEN and CDR2 is SYDVKM. The ends lost 3 bases at V and 4 bases at J; junction bases unmatched: 2. The CDR3 contains 14 residues. As DNA, the CDR3 is TGTGCCAGCAGTTTCCACAGGGGGAATCAGCCCCAGCATTTT. Amino acids: CASSFHRGNQPQHF.

The rearrangement joins TRBV7-6 to TRBJ2-7; 11 bases fit TRBD1. The CDR3 is 15 amino acids. V shed 6 bases and J 5 bases; nucleotides not matched to a gene: 9. The germline CDR1 and CDR2 sequences are SGHVS and FNYEAQ. The CDR3 here is CASSQNPGQGDEQYF. Here the CDR3 DNA reads TGTGCCAGCAGTCAAAATCCGGGACAGGGGGACGAGCAGTACTTC.

In DNA form, the CDR3 reads TGTGCCAGCAGTTTAGCCTTTTTTGACGAGCAGTACTTC. As protein: CASSLAFFDEQYF. The chain combines TRBV28 with TRBJ2-7; no definite D call. V was clipped by 2 bases and J by 5 bases, with 10 bases between them. Germline lookup yields CDR1 MDHEN and CDR2 SYDVKM. The CDR3 loop spans 13 amino acids.